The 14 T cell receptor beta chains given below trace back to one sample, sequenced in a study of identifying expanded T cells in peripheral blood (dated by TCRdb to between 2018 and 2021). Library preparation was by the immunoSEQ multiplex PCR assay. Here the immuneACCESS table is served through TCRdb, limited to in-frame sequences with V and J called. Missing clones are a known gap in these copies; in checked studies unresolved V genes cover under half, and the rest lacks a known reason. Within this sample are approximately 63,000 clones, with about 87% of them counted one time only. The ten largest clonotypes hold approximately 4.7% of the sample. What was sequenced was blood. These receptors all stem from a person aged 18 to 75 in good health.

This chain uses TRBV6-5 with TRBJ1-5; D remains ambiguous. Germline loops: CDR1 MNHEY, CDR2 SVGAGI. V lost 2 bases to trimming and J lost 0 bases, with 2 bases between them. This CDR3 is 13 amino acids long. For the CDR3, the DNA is TGTGCCAGCAGTTACAATAGCAATCAGCCCCAGCATTTT. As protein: CASSYNSNQPQHF.

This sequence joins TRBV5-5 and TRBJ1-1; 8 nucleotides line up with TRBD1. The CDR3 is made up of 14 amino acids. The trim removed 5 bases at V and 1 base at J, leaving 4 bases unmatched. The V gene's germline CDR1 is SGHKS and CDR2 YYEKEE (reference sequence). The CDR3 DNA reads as TGTGCCAGCAGAAGGACAGGGCAGAACACTGAAGCTTTCTTT. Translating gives CASRRTGQNTEAFF.

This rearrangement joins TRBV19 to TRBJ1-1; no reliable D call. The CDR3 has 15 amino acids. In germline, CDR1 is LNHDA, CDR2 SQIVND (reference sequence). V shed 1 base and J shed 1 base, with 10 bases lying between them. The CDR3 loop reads CASSIARPPNTEAFF. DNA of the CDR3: TGTGCCAGTAGTATAGCCCGGCCCCCGAACACTGAAGCTTTCTTT.

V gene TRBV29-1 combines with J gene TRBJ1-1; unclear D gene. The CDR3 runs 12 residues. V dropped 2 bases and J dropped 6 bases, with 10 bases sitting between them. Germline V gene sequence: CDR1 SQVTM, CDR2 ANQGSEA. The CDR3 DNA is TGCAGCGTTGAATCGGGGTTCCCTGAAGCTTTCTTT. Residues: CSVESGFPEAFF.

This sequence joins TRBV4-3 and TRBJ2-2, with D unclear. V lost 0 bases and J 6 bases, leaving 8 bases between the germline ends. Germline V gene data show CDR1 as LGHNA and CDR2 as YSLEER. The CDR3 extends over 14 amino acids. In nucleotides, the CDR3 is TGCGCCAGCAGCCAAGATCGGGTGCCCGGGGAGCTGTTTTTT. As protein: CASSQDRVPGELFF.

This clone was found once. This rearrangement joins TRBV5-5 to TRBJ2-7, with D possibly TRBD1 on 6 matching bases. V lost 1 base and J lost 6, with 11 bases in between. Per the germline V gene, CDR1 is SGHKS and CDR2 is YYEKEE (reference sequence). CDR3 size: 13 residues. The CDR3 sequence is CASSLLEQGEQYF. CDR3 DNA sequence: TGTGCCAGCAGCTTGCTCGAACAGGGCGAGCAGTACTTC.

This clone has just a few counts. The DNA for the CDR3 is TGTGCCAGCGGAGAGGGGCCGTCCCAAGAGACCCAGTACTTC. Translated, it gives CASGEGPSQETQYF. The chain recombines TRBV6-1 with TRBJ2-5; either TRBD1 or TRBD2 may fit D (5 bases each). The CDR3 covers 14 residues. V shed 8 bases and J shed 1 base, with 14 bases lying between them. CDR1 is MNHNS, CDR2 SASEGT, per germline.

CDR3 residues: CASSLGQGILGTGELFF. The CDR3 DNA reads TGCGCCAGCAGCTTGGGACAGGGGATTTTGGGTACCGGGGAGCTGTTTTTT. V and J are TRBV5-1 and TRBJ2-2; 8 bases are shared with TRBD1. The germline V gene encodes CDR1 SGHRS and CDR2 YFSETQ. The CDR3 extends over 17 amino acids. J gave up 5 bases and V 0 bases, and 9 bases lay outside the gene matches.

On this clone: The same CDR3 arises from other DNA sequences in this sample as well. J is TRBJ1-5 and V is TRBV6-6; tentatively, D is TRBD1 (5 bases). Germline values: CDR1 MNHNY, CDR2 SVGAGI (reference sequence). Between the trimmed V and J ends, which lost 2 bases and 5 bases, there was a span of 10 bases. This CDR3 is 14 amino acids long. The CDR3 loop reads CASSYRDGDQPQHF. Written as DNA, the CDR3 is TGTGCCAGCAGTTACAGGGACGGGGATCAGCCCCAGCATTTT.

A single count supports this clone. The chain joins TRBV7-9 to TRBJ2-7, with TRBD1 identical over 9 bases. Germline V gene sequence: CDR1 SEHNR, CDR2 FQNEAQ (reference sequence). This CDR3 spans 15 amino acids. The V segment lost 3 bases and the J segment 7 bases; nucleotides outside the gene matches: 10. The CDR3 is CASSFATGGKEEQYF. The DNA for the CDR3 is TGTGCCAGCAGCTTCGCGACAGGGGGGAAAGAAGAGCAGTACTTC.

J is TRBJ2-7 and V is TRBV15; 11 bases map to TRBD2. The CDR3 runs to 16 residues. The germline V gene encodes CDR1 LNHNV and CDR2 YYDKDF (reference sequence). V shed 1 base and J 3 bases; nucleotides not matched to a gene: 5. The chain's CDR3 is CATSRAGTSGFYEQYF. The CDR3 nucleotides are TGTGCCACCAGCAGAGCTGGGACTAGCGGCTTCTACGAGCAGTACTTC.

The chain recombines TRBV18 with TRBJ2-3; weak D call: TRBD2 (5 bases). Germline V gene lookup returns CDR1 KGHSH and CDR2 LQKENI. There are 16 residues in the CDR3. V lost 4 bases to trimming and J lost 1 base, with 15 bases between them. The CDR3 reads CASSRSRLGGTDTQYF. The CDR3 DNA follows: TGTGCCAGCTCACGATCCAGACTGGGAGGCACAGATACGCAGTATTTT.

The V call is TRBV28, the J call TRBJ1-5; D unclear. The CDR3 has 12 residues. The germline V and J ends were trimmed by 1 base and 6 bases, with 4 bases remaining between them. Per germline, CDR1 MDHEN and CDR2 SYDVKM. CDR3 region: CASSLFGQPQHF. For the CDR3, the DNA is TGTGCCAGCAGTTTATTTGGTCAGCCCCAGCATTTT.

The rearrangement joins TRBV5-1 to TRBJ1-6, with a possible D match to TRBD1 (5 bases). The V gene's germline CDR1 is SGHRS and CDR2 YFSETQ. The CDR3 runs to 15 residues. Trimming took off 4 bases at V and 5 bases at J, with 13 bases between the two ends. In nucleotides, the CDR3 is TGCGCCAGCAGCGCCAGGGTGCGGGATAATTCACCCCTCCACTTT. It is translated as CASSARVRDNSPLHF.